This TCR beta chain was retrieved from a study of shared clonotypes between healthy human individuals. Overall study results and limits: Enrolling few donors narrowed the genetic and exposure-history diversity that was represented. Around 5% was the fraction of naive CD4 clonotypes found shared across four donors.

Repertoires were generated with immunoSEQ multiplex PCR, while TCRdb's copy carries only in-frame clones and drops some. The sample consists of some 580,000 clones, more than 95% of them appearing once. As concerns this clone: The antigen is not known.

Per the germline V gene, CDR1 is MNHEY and CDR2 is SMNVEV (reference sequence). J lost 0 bases, V lost 5 bases, and 12 bases had no gene match. The CDR3 length is 17 residues. This receptor was taken from a woman aged 25 to 39 in good health. The chain uses TRBV27 and TRBJ2-5, with 7 bases matching TRBD2. Sequencing was carried out using naive CD4+ T cells sorted from blood. Subset of the sample: CD45RA+ positively selected. Here the CDR3 reads CASSHTRASGYQETQYF. The CDR3, as DNA: TGTGCCAGCAGTCATACCCGGGCTAGCGGTTACCAAGAGACCCAGTACTTC.